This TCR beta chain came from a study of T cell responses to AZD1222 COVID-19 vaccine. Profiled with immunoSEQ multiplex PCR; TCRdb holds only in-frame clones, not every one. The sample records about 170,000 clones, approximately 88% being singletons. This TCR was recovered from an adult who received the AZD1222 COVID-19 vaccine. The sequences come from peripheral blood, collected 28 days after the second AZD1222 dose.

The CDR3 here is CASSEMGAGSQPQHF. The CDR3 DNA follows: TGTGCCAGCAGTGAAATGGGGGCCGGCAGTCAGCCCCAGCATTTT. The chain is built from TRBV6-1 and TRBJ1-5, with a weak D call TRBD1 (6 bases). V gave up 2 bases and J gave up 6 bases, with 14 bases separating them. The CDR3 consists of 15 residues. Germline CDR1 and CDR2: MNHNS and SASEGT.